The next 17 T cell receptor beta chains were all read from a single sample in a study of regulatory T cells in long-lasting Graves disease. Through Arm-PCR of CDR3 regions and iRepertoire HTBI primers, TCR beta libraries were built. Each CDR3 protein gets one entry after TCRdb re-called the multiplex PCR reads with MiXCR. The sample carries about 470,000 distinct CDR3 sequences, about 17% recorded once. Noted time point: newly diagnosed GD, antithyroid drugs for less than 3 months. Extracted RNA from PBMCs served as the source of the TCR library. A further study also used this sample, focusing on T cells in Graves' hyperthyroidism and ophthalmopathy.

The material sequenced was peripheral blood mononuclear cells (PBMCs), taken at new diagnosis, from a patient treated with antithyroid drugs. These receptor sequences come from a man aged 35 to 55 with Graves disease.

Only a few counts were recorded for this clonotype. The rearrangement joins TRBV5-1 to TRBJ2-1; TRBD2 is a possible D gene (6 bases). Trimming cost V 3 bases and J 5 bases, with 18 bases left between them. The CDR3 sequence is 16 residues long. Germline V gene lookup returns CDR1 SGHRS and CDR2 YFSETQ. CDR3 nucleotide sequence: TGCGCCAGCAGCTCCACCGGGACTTTCACGCACAATGAGCAGTTCTTC. This encodes CASSSTGTFTHNEQFF.

Remarks on this clonotype: This may arise from a read error, as a much more abundant clone is one base away. This chain uses TRBV3-1 with TRBJ2-1, with a tentative D call TRBD2 (5 bases). This CDR3 has 14 amino acids. Trimming cost V 0 bases and J 10 bases, with 13 bases left between them. Looked up from germline, CDR1 is LGHDT and CDR2 is YNNKEL (reference sequence). CDR3 bases: TGTGCCAGCAGCCAAGATGTGGGAGACTACGAGCAGTTCTTC. The encoded protein is CASSQDVGDYEQFF.

The rearrangement uses TRBV20-1 and TRBJ2-7, with 8 bases lining up with TRBD2. Trimming at V came to 3 bases and at J to 6 bases, leaving 7 bases not matched to a gene. The CDR3 loop spans 13 amino acids. Germline V gene sequence: CDR1 DFQATT, CDR2 SNEGSKA (reference sequence). CDR3 in DNA: TGCAGTGCTAGCGGGAGGGCCGGCTCCGAGCAGTACTTC. Its protein is CSASGRAGSEQYF.

This clonotype was seen a handful of times. The V gene is TRBV6-1, the J gene TRBJ2-3; 7 nucleotides align to TRBD2. Trimming cost V 6 bases and J 4 bases; bases outside gene matches: 7. Germline V gives CDR1 MNHNS, CDR2 SASEGT. CDR3 length equals 14 residues. CDR3 region: CASRGGGSPDTQYF. The DNA for the CDR3 is TGTGCCAGCAGGGGTGGCGGGAGCCCAGATACGCAGTATTTT.

This clonotype was detected only a few times. The genes are TRBV27 and TRBJ1-1; no reliable D call. V lost 6 bases to trimming and J lost 1 base, with 12 bases between them. The germline V gene has CDR1 MNHEY and CDR2 SMNVEV (reference sequence). There are 14 residues in the CDR3. The CDR3 here is CASSPIRQNTEAFF. CDR3 DNA sequence: TGTGCCAGCAGCCCAATTCGACAGAACACTGAAGCTTTCTTT.

This clonotype was counted ten times or more. The chain employs TRBV28 and TRBJ2-7; 7 bases fit TRBD2. Losses at the gene ends were 6 bases for V and 7 bases for J; bases not matched to a gene: 9. Germline V lookup: CDR1 MDHEN, CDR2 SYDVKM. The CDR3 is 13 residues long. The CDR3 DNA reads TGTGCCAGCAGCCACGGGCGGGAGTATGAGCAGTACTTC. Amino acid sequence: CASSHGREYEQYF.

A remark on this clonotype: Likely a read error: the CDR3 ends without its conserved phenylalanine or tryptophan. The chain links TRBV20-1 to TRBJ2-5, with 7 bases matching TRBD2. This CDR3 spans 14 amino acids. From germline, CDR1 is DFQATT and CDR2 SNEGSKA (reference sequence). With 5 bases clipped from V and 4 bases from J, the junction kept 10 bases outside the gene matches. This chain's CDR3 is CSAWGGVLAETQYL. The CDR3 bases are TGCAGTGCTTGGGGGGGGGTTTTGGCAGAGACCCAGTACCTC.

The table lists this clonotype with a few counts. The CDR3: CSVVGQGVEQYF. Written as DNA, the CDR3 is TGCAGCGTTGTAGGGCAGGGGGTTGAGCAGTACTTC. This chain joins TRBV29-1 and TRBJ2-7; 7 nucleotides agree with TRBD1. Unmatched junction bases numbered 7, after V lost 4 bases and J lost 7 bases. The CDR3 has 12 amino acids. The germline V gene encodes CDR1 SQVTM and CDR2 ANQGSEA.

The V call is TRBV19, the J call TRBJ1-1, with D unclear. The CDR3 totals 14 residues. V was pared by 8 bases and J by 0 bases, with 13 bases between. Germline V gives CDR1 LNHDA, CDR2 SQIVND (reference sequence). The CDR3 coding sequence is TGTGCCAGTTATGGAGGGAGCATGAACACTGAAGCTTTCTTT. The encoded protein is CASYGGSMNTEAFF. Looking up the rest from reference TRBV19 and TRBJ1-1 gives the full variable domain: DGGITQSPKYLFRKEGQNVTLSCEQNLNHDAMYWYRQDPGQGLRLIYYSQIVNDFQKGDIAEGYSVSREKKESFPLTVTSAQKNPTAFYLCASYGGSMNTEAFFGQGTRLTVV.

This clonotype was counted between two and nine times. V and J are TRBV3-1 and TRBJ2-4, with 7 nucleotides matching TRBD1. CDR1 LGHDT and CDR2 YNNKEL come from the germline V gene (reference sequence). J gave up 9 bases and V 5 bases, and 4 bases lay outside the gene matches. This CDR3 contains 12 residues. The CDR3 bases are TGTGCCAGCAGCAAAGGGGGCATCATTCAGTACTTC. Its protein is CASSKGGIIQYF.

V gene TRBV5-6 combines with J gene TRBJ2-1, with 9 bases aligning to TRBD1. The CDR3 totals 15 residues. Trimming removed 0 bases from V and 7 bases from J; junction bases left unmatched: 5. CDR1 is SGHDT and CDR2 is YYEEEE in the germline V gene. Here the CDR3 DNA reads TGTGCCAGCAGCTTGGTGGGACAGGGCATTAATGAGCAGTTCTTC. It translates to CASSLVGQGINEQFF.

The chain recombines TRBV19 with TRBJ2-1, with 9 bases lining up with TRBD2. The CDR3 is made up of 15 amino acids. Germline loops: CDR1 LNHDA, CDR2 SQIVND (reference sequence). J gave up 7 bases and V 3 bases, and 7 bases lay outside the gene matches. CDR3 loop: CASSIGGRALNEQFF. CDR3 DNA: TGTGCCAGTAGTATCGGCGGGAGGGCCTTAAATGAGCAGTTCTTC. The full variable domain, with the rest looked up from reference TRBV19 and TRBJ2-1, is DGGITQSPKYLFRKEGQNVTLSCEQNLNHDAMYWYRQDPGQGLRLIYYSQIVNDFQKGDIAEGYSVSREKKESFPLTVTSAQKNPTAFYLCASSIGGRALNEQFFGPGTRLTVL.

This clonotype was picked up many times. V usage is TRBV7-9 and J usage is TRBJ2-3; D is unresolved. Germline CDR1 and CDR2: SEHNR and FQNEAQ (reference sequence). V was pared by 6 bases and J by 2 bases, with 9 bases between. CDR3 length equals 13 residues. The CDR3 spells CASSPTDTDTQYF. CDR3 in DNA: TGTGCCAGCAGTCCAACGGACACAGATACGCAGTATTTT. The variable domain in full, with the rest retrieved from reference TRBV7-9 and TRBJ2-3, is DTGVSQNPRHKITKRGQNVTFRCDPISEHNRLYWYRQTLGQGPEFLTYFQNEAQLEKSRLLSDRFSAERPKGSFSTLEIQRTEQGDSAMYLCASSPTDTDTQYFGPGTRLTVL.

As regards this clonotype: A read error is possible here, since a much larger clone lies one base away. The CDR3 is CASSRTGQGGGQYF. The CDR3 DNA reads as TGTGCCAGCAGCAGAACGGGACAGGGGGGAGGGCAGTACTTC. The genes are TRBV7-6 and TRBJ2-7; 11 nucleotides agree with TRBD1. J was trimmed by 9 bases and V by 5 bases; bases with no gene match: 9. Per germline, CDR1 SGHVS and CDR2 FNYEAQ. The CDR3 length is 14 residues.

This clonotype was counted between two and nine times. CDR3 sequence: CSVAQNNQPQHF. CDR3 bases: TGCAGCGTTGCACAGAATAATCAGCCCCAGCATTTT. The chain recombines TRBV29-1 with TRBJ1-5; no reliable D call. CDR3 length: 12 amino acids. Germline V gives CDR1 SQVTM, CDR2 ANQGSEA. Trimming removed 4 bases from V and 4 bases from J, with 8 bases in between. Looking up the rest from reference TRBV29-1 and TRBJ1-5 gives the full variable domain: SAVISQKPSRDICQRGTSLTIQCQVDSQVTMMFWYRQQPGQSLTLIATANQGSEATYESGFVIDKFPISRPNLTFSTLTVSNMSPEDSSIYLCSVAQNNQPQHFGDGTRLSIL.

This clonotype occurred many times. CDR3 bases: TGTGCCTGGAATTTACAGGCTAATCAGCCCCAGCATTTT. Its protein is CAWNLQANQPQHF. The chain combines TRBV30 with TRBJ1-5; possible D gene TRBD1, 5 bases. Germline V CDR1 and CDR2: GTSNPN, SVGIG (reference sequence). Trimming cost V 4 bases and J 4 bases, with 11 bases left between them. This CDR3 is built from 13 residues. Together with reference TRBV30 and TRBJ1-5, the CDR3 gives the full variable domain: SQTIHQWPATLVQPVGSPLSLECTVEGTSNPNLYWYRQAAGRGLQLLFYSVGIGQISSEVPQNLSASRPQDRQFILSSKKLLLSDSGFYLCAWNLQANQPQHFGDGTRLSIL.

This clonotype was observed many times. This chain connects TRBV20-1 to TRBJ2-1; TRBD2 matches at 8 bases. The CDR3 is 17 residues long. J lost 0 bases, V lost 1 base, and 8 bases had no gene match. In germline, CDR1 is DFQATT, CDR2 SNEGSKA (reference sequence). The CDR3: CSARVASGSSSYNEQFF. The CDR3 DNA sequence: TGCAGTGCTAGAGTGGCTAGCGGGTCGAGCTCCTACAATGAGCAGTTCTTC.